These 12 T cell receptor beta chains came from one sample sequenced in a study of blood T cell repertoires in COVID-19. Some clones are missing from TCRdb's copy, which holds only in-frame ones; the method was immunoSEQ multiplex PCR. This sample yields 90,000 to 120,000 clones, of which approximately 62% are seen a single time; about 5.9% belongs to the top ten. Sequenced input: peripheral blood. These receptors were collected from an elderly man with acute or convalescent COVID-19.

V gene TRBV28 combines with J gene TRBJ2-6; TRBD1 agrees at 7 bases. V was pared by 1 base and J by 4 bases, with 10 bases of the junction left unmatched. This CDR3 is 18 amino acids long. CDR1 MDHEN and CDR2 SYDVKM come from the germline V gene. The CDR3 loop reads CASSLLGEGAPGANVLTF. CDR3 sequence (DNA): TGTGCCAGCAGTTTATTAGGAGAGGGGGCACCCGGGGCCAACGTCCTGACTTTC.

The gene calls are TRBV28 and TRBJ1-1; 8 nucleotides agree with TRBD1. CDR1 is MDHEN and CDR2 is SYDVKM in the germline V gene. V shed 6 bases, J shed 1 base, and the junction held 10 bases outside the gene matches. This CDR3 spans 16 amino acids. The CDR3 here is CASSLLPGQGNTEAFF. The CDR3 DNA follows: TGTGCCAGCAGCCTCCTACCTGGACAGGGGAACACTGAAGCTTTCTTT.

Here the CDR3 DNA reads TGTGCCAGTAGTCTCAGAGGGGGGGCTCAGCCCCAGCATTTT. Protein product: CASSLRGGAQPQHF. The chain employs TRBV19 and TRBJ1-5; D may be TRBD1 (6 bases). V lost 5 bases and J 6 bases, leaving 14 bases between the germline ends. CDR3 length: 14 amino acids. CDR1 and CDR2 from the germline V gene are LNHDA and SQIVND (reference sequence).

The gene calls are TRBV5-1 and TRBJ2-1; TRBD2 is a possible D gene (5 bases). V lost 2 bases and J 7 bases, leaving 13 bases between the germline ends. Germline values: CDR1 SGHRS, CDR2 YFSETQ. The CDR3 runs to 14 residues. The CDR3: CASSLEGPRNEQFF. The CDR3 DNA sequence: TGCGCCAGCAGCTTAGAGGGTCCCAGAAATGAGCAGTTCTTC. The full variable domain, rest sourced from reference TRBV5-1 and TRBJ2-1, is KAGVTQTPRYLIKTRGQQVTLSCSPISGHRSVSWYQQTPGQGLQFLFEYFSETQRNKGNFPGRFSGRQFSNSRSEMNVSTLELGDSALYLCASSLEGPRNEQFFGPGTRLTVL.

This clone was counted a few times. J is TRBJ2-7 and V is TRBV4-1, with TRBD1 as a possible D gene (6 bases). CDR3 size: 14 residues. CDR1 and CDR2 from the germline V gene are MGHRA and YSYEKL. V lost 1 base and J lost 4, with 11 bases in between. The CDR3 DNA is TGCGCCAGCAGCCAAGGTAACAGGGTTTACGAGCAGTACTTC. This translates into CASSQGNRVYEQYF.

Only one count was recorded for this clone. The chain recombines TRBV11-2 with TRBJ2-1; tentative D call: TRBD2 (5 bases). Germline CDR1 reads SGHAT; CDR2 reads FQNNGV. The ends were cut back, 7 bases at V and 9 bases at J, with 19 bases in the middle. This CDR3 has 14 residues. CDR3 region: CASTEGPGIGEQFF. CDR3 nucleotide sequence: TGTGCCAGCACGGAAGGCCCGGGAATTGGTGAGCAGTTCTTC.

The chain carries TRBV5-4 and TRBJ2-5, with a tentative D call TRBD1 (6 bases). The CDR3 covers 15 residues. Germline CDR1 and CDR2: SGHNT and YYREEE (reference sequence). Trimming removed 4 bases from V and 7 bases from J, with 20 bases in between. Written as DNA, the CDR3 is TGTGCCAGCAGCAATACCAACTCAGGGGTTGGGACCCAGTACTTC. This codes for CASSNTNSGVGTQYF. Full variable domain (remainder filled in from reference TRBV5-4 and TRBJ2-5): ETGVTQSPTHLIKTRGQQVTLRCSSQSGHNTVSWYQQALGQGPQFIFQYYREEENGRGNFPPRFSGLQFPNYSSELNVNALELDDSALYLCASSNTNSGVGTQYFGPGTRLLVL.

J is TRBJ2-1 and V is TRBV25-1; D gene uncertain. Trimming took off 6 bases at V and 8 bases at J, with 8 bases between the two ends. CDR3 length equals 11 residues. Germline V CDR1 and CDR2: MGHDK, SYGVNS. CDR3 coding DNA: TGTGCCAGCAGCCCCCTTGATGAGCAGTTCTTC. It codes for CASSPLDEQFF.

This clone was seen a handful of times. This chain links TRBV7-2 with TRBJ2-7; D is possibly TRBD2 (6 bases). Trimming pared 3 bases from V and 6 bases from J, leaving 12 bases between. CDR3 size: 13 residues. Germline CDR1 SGHTA, CDR2 FQGNSA. CDR3 bases: TGTGCCAGCAGCTTCTACTTGGAGGGCGAGCAGTACTTC. It encodes CASSFYLEGEQYF.

The V and J genes are TRBV6-5 and TRBJ2-7, with 8 nucleotides matching TRBD1. Germline V gene sequence: CDR1 MNHEY, CDR2 SVGAGI. V gave up 4 bases and J gave up 2 bases; unmatched junction bases: 4. The CDR3 spans 14 residues. CDR3 region: CASSFNRGTYEQYF. DNA for the CDR3: TGTGCCAGCAGTTTTAACAGGGGGACCTACGAGCAGTACTTC.

The chain joins TRBV6-5 to TRBJ2-7, with D hard to call. The germline CDR1 and CDR2 sequences are MNHEY and SVGAGI. Trimming shortened V by 2 bases and J by 2 bases, and 10 bases separated the two germline ends. The CDR3 covers 14 residues. The CDR3 DNA sequence: TGTGCCAGCAGTTACACAGTCCTCGCCTACGAGCAGTACTTC. Amino acid sequence: CASSYTVLAYEQYF.

The chain has TRBV28 and TRBJ1-2; D is uncertain. Looked up from germline, CDR1 is MDHEN and CDR2 is SYDVKM. Trimming took off 2 bases at V and 4 bases at J, with 8 bases between the two ends. This CDR3 has 13 amino acids. The CDR3 coding sequence is TGTGCCAGCAGTTTAGCAGCTAGCTATGGCTACACCTTC. This encodes CASSLAASYGYTF.